The T cell receptor (beta chain) under discussion was sequenced for a study of T cells in localized non-small cell lung cancer. With respect to this clone: Its target is unknown.

Notes on the study in general: Uninvolved adjacent lung showed higher T cell clonality than tumor.

Germline CDR1 and CDR2: MNHNY and SVGAGI (reference sequence). The CDR3 has 13 amino acids. V was shortened by 2 bases and J by 3 bases, with 7 bases between the two germline ends. Clones were read by immunoSEQ multiplex PCR, and TCRdb kept only the in-frame ones, dropping some. The table lists about 19,000 clones, over 80% of them singletons, with 4% to 5% in the top ten. The TCR sequence derives from a male donor aged 60 or over with stage I squamous cell lung carcinoma. The source was peripheral blood, collected before any cancer treatment. The chain carries TRBV6-6 and TRBJ1-2; D is ambiguous. CDR3 protein: CASSYGQDYGYTF. In nucleotides, the CDR3 is TGTGCCAGCAGTTACGGGCAGGACTATGGCTACACCTTC.